Below, 14 T cell receptor beta chains from the same sample are listed, as sequenced in a study of cytomegalovirus exposure and HLA in healthy donors (dated by TCRdb to about 2017). Library preparation was by the immunoSEQ multiplex PCR assay. For the multiplex PCR, a mixture combining 60 forward primers for TCR Vbeta segments and 13 reverse primers for TCR Jbeta segments was used. Not all clones reach the TCRdb copy of this immuneACCESS table, which keeps in-frame sequences only. Checked studies attribute under half of the gap to unresolved V genes and leave the rest unexplained. The sample table contains 65,000 to 70,000 clones; only one count was recorded for 80% to 90% of them. The ten biggest clones cover around 10% of the sample. The sequenced sample was PBMCs. The receptors were gathered from a woman aged 30 to 39 in good health and CMV-seropositive.

This chain uses TRBV19 with TRBJ2-1; 9 bases match TRBD2. Trimming removed 4 bases from V and 7 bases from J; junction bases left unmatched: 20. There are 19 residues in the CDR3. CDR1 LNHDA and CDR2 SQIVND come from the germline V gene (reference sequence). CDR3 region: CASSKGSSGRIDGENEQFF. The CDR3 region has the DNA TGTGCCAGTAGTAAGGGAAGTAGCGGGAGAATTGACGGGGAGAATGAGCAGTTCTTC.

The gene calls are TRBV7-2 and TRBJ2-1; 7 bases agree with TRBD2. Trimming cost V 4 bases and J 7 bases; bases outside gene matches: 10. In germline, CDR1 is SGHTA, CDR2 FQGNSA. The CDR3 is 15 amino acids. The CDR3, as DNA: TGTGCCAGCAGCTCCACTAGCGTCTACGGTAATGAGCAGTTCTTC. This translates into CASSSTSVYGNEQFF.

The rearrangement links TRBV6-5 to TRBJ2-7, with 9 positions matching TRBD1. With V trimmed by 5 bases and J by 3 bases, 5 bases remained unmatched. Germline V lookup: CDR1 MNHEY, CDR2 SVGAGI. The CDR3 length is 14 residues. CDR3 sequence: CASSKDRGFYEQYF. The CDR3 DNA reads TGTGCCAGCAGTAAGGACAGGGGATTCTACGAGCAGTACTTC.

The J gene is TRBJ2-1, the V gene TRBV7-2, with TRBD2 matching over 11 bases. Trimming removed 5 bases from V and 5 bases from J; junction bases left unmatched: 5. CDR3 length equals 15 residues. CDR1 SGHTA and CDR2 FQGNSA come from the germline V gene. The CDR3 sequence: CASSRGLAGNNEQFF. CDR3 nucleotide sequence: TGTGCCAGCAGCCGAGGACTAGCGGGCAACAATGAGCAGTTCTTC.

The chain combines TRBV11-3 with TRBJ2-7; D possibly corresponds to TRBD2 (6 bases). V was shortened by 5 bases and J by 0 bases, with 14 bases between the two germline ends. Germline V gives CDR1 SGHNT, CDR2 YENEEA. The CDR3 covers 15 residues. Here the CDR3 reads CASSAGRDISYEQYF. The CDR3 nucleotides read TGTGCCAGCAGCGCGGGACGGGATATCTCCTACGAGCAGTACTTC.

The chain combines TRBV10-2 with TRBJ2-5, with 14 positions matching TRBD2. The V gene end was trimmed by 7 bases and the J gene end by 4 bases; junction bases not matched to a gene: 8. The CDR3 extends over 16 amino acids. Germline V CDR1 and CDR2: WSHSY, SAAADI. The CDR3 spells CASMGLAGVGGETQYF. The CDR3 nucleotides are TGCGCCAGCATGGGACTAGCGGGAGTTGGTGGAGAGACCCAGTACTTC.

The genes are TRBV29-1 and TRBJ1-1, with 8 bases matching TRBD1. CDR1 SQVTM and CDR2 ANQGSEA come from the germline V gene. V was clipped by 5 bases and J by 5 bases; unmatched bases: 7. This CDR3 contains 13 residues. CDR3 nucleotide sequence: TGCAGCGTTCAGGGGGCGCGAGGGACTGAAGCTTTCTTT. Protein sequence: CSVQGARGTEAFF.

The table lists this clone with a count of one. V is TRBV29-1 and J is TRBJ1-2; TRBD1 agrees at 11 bases. Germline-derived CDR1 and CDR2 are SQVTM and ANQGSEA. The CDR3 consists of 15 residues. V shed 1 base and J 3 bases; nucleotides not matched to a gene: 4. The CDR3 region is CSVEGRDRGDYGYTF. The DNA for the CDR3 is TGCAGCGTTGAAGGGAGGGACAGGGGGGACTATGGCTACACCTTC.

The chain couples TRBV7-9 to TRBJ1-3; no clear D gene. Trimming cost V 4 bases and J 0 bases, with 13 bases left between them. The CDR3 consists of 16 residues. Germline V CDR1 and CDR2: SEHNR, FQNEAQ (reference sequence). The CDR3 loop reads CASSYGIQISGNTIYF. The DNA of the CDR3 is TGTGCCAGCAGCTATGGAATACAGATCTCTGGAAACACCATATATTTT.

This clone was detected only once. The chain employs TRBV15 and TRBJ2-7, with a weak D call TRBD2 (6 bases). Per germline, CDR1 LNHNV and CDR2 YYDKDF (reference sequence). Trimming took off 0 bases at V and 2 bases at J, with 20 bases between the two ends. The CDR3 extends over 18 amino acids. The CDR3 coding sequence is TGTGCCACCAGCAGAGATGGGGGGACTCCGCCTCGTACCTACGAGCAGTACTTC. Protein: CATSRDGGTPPRTYEQYF. Drawing the rest from reference TRBV15 and TRBJ2-7, the complete variable domain is DAMVIQNPRYQVTQFGKPVTLSCSQTLNHNVMYWYQQKSSQAPKLLFHYYDKDFNNEADTPDNFQSRRPNTSFCFLDIRSPGLGDTAMYLCATSRDGGTPPRTYEQYFGPGTRLTVT.

The chain is built from TRBV27 and TRBJ2-5; 10 bases agree with TRBD1. J was trimmed by 4 bases and V by 5 bases; bases with no gene match: 10. The germline V gene encodes CDR1 MNHEY and CDR2 SMNVEV (reference sequence). The CDR3 totals 16 residues. The CDR3 DNA follows: TGTGCCAGCAGTCCTCCGGGACAGGGGAATGCAGAGACCCAGTACTTC. Translation: CASSPPGQGNAETQYF.

The chain couples TRBV27 to TRBJ2-3; 7 nucleotides match TRBD2. V dropped 6 bases and J dropped 3; count of bases not matched to a gene: 12. CDR3 length: 16 residues. Germline CDR1 MNHEY, CDR2 SMNVEV (reference sequence). The CDR3 region is CASSRRARETTDTQYF. In DNA, the CDR3 is TGTGCCAGCAGCCGCCGGGCGCGGGAGACAACAGATACGCAGTATTTT.

This sequence joins TRBV6-5 and TRBJ1-1; 9 positions agree with TRBD1. Germline CDR1 and CDR2: MNHEY and SVGAGI. The CDR3 spans 14 residues. The J segment lost 3 bases and the V segment lost 6 bases, leaving 5 bases of the junction unmatched. CDR3 sequence reads: CASRLQGADTEAFF. In nucleotides, the CDR3 is TGTGCCAGCAGGCTACAGGGGGCAGACACTGAAGCTTTCTTT.

The rearrangement links TRBV7-8 to TRBJ2-3; TRBD1 matches 7 bases. Losses at the gene ends were 4 bases for V and 6 bases for J; bases not matched to a gene: 7. Germline loops: CDR1 SGHVS, CDR2 FQNEAQ. The CDR3 runs 14 residues. The DNA for the CDR3 is TGTGCCAGCAGCTCAGACAGGGTTGCTGATACGCAGTATTTT. Its translation is CASSSDRVADTQYF.